Presented here are 29 T cell receptor beta chains from one specimen sequenced in a study of blood T cell repertoires in COVID-19. TCRdb's table, derived via immunoSEQ multiplex PCR, lists solely in-frame clones and lacks some. Of approximately 260,000 clones listed, roughly 87% are singletons. The sample was peripheral blood. These receptors were collected from a man aged 55 to 70 who had recovered from COVID-19.

There are a few counts of this clone. This chain links TRBV2 with TRBJ1-4; no firm D call. Germline V gene lookup returns CDR1 SNHLY and CDR2 FYNNEI. The CDR3 consists of 14 residues. Deletions cut 7 bases from V and 2 bases from J, with 11 bases between. Here the CDR3 DNA reads TGTGCCAGCAAGATCGCAGGTACTAATGAAAAACTGTTTTTT. Translating it yields CASKIAGTNEKLFF.

The CDR3 reads CAWSHRGRGELFF. The CDR3 DNA sequence: TGTGCCTGGAGTCACAGGGGGCGCGGGGAGCTGTTTTTT. V and J are TRBV30 and TRBJ2-2; 9 bases align to TRBD1. Germline V CDR1 and CDR2: GTSNPN, SVGIG (reference sequence). The CDR3 runs 13 residues. V dropped 2 bases and J dropped 7; count of bases not matched to a gene: 2.

This sequence joins TRBV2 and TRBJ2-3; D not resolved. The length of the CDR3 is 13 residues. Germline lookup yields CDR1 SNHLY and CDR2 FYNNEI. Trimming removed 4 bases from V and 7 bases from J, with 12 bases in between. CDR3 DNA sequence: TGTGCCAGCAGTGCTGCCAGCAGGAATACGCAGTATTTT. It codes for CASSAASRNTQYF.

A few counts support this clone. The chain recombines TRBV10-3 with TRBJ2-7, with 8 bases that match TRBD1. The CDR3 has 13 residues. Germline V CDR1 and CDR2: ENHRY, SYGVKD. The trim removed 6 bases at V and 4 bases at J, leaving 5 bases unmatched. The chain's CDR3 is CAIRGQDTYEQYV. CDR3 DNA sequence: TGTGCCATCAGGGGACAGGACACTTACGAGCAGTACGTC.

The chain uses TRBV5-1 and TRBJ1-2, with no clear D. The CDR3 has 15 residues. From germline, CDR1 is SGHRS and CDR2 YFSETQ. The V end lost 1 base, the J end lost 5 bases, and 15 bases lay between the germline ends. The DNA of the CDR3 is TGCGCCAGCAGCTTGATAGCAACGGAGACTTATGGCTACACCTTC. Translation: CASSLIATETYGYTF.

The rearrangement uses TRBV2 and TRBJ1-5; TRBD1 matches 7 bases. The CDR3 has 16 residues. Per the germline V gene, CDR1 is SNHLY and CDR2 is FYNNEI. V trimming: 6 bases; J trimming: 0 bases; junction bases outside the gene matches: 8. The CDR3 sequence: CASRWQGGNSNQPQHF. The DNA for the CDR3 is TGTGCCAGCAGGTGGCAGGGGGGTAATAGCAATCAGCCCCAGCATTTT.

The table lists this clone with a count of one. The V gene is TRBV6-2 or TRBV6-3, the J gene TRBJ1-4, with unresolved D. Per germline, CDR1 MNHEY and CDR2 SVGEGT. The germline V and J ends were trimmed by 5 bases and 0 bases, with 13 bases remaining between them. The CDR3 is 16 residues long. The DNA of the CDR3 is TGTGCCAGCAGTGAGGTATCCGGTGCAACTAATGAAAAACTGTTTTTT. As protein: CASSEVSGATNEKLFF.

The V gene is TRBV18, the J gene TRBJ1-2, with TRBD1 identical over 11 bases. J was trimmed by 8 bases and V by 5 bases; bases with no gene match: 7. The CDR3 sequence is 14 residues long. CDR1 is KGHSH and CDR2 is LQKENI in the germline V gene. DNA of the CDR3: TGTGCCAGCTCAGCGGACAGGGGGCCGGGAGGCTACACCTTC. Protein product: CASSADRGPGGYTF.

The chain links TRBV10-3 to TRBJ2-1; the D gene is possibly TRBD2 (6 bases). The CDR3 loop spans 14 amino acids. Germline V gene sequence: CDR1 ENHRY, CDR2 SYGVKD. With 6 bases removed from V and 3 bases from J, the gap between germline ends came to 12 bases. CDR3 residues: CAISRDWDYNEQFF. CDR3 DNA: TGTGCCATCAGCCGGGACTGGGACTACAATGAGCAGTTCTTC.

The genes are TRBV5-8 and TRBJ2-3, with a tentative D call TRBD2 (6 bases). Germline V gives CDR1 SGHTS, CDR2 YDEGEE. The V and J ends lost 1 base and 3 bases respectively, with 15 bases between them. This CDR3 has 16 residues. This CDR3 is CASSLLAVEGTDTQYF. The CDR3 DNA reads TGTGCCAGCAGCTTGTTAGCGGTAGAGGGGACAGATACGCAGTATTTT.

The V and J genes are TRBV14 and TRBJ2-7, with TRBD1 as a possible D gene (5 bases). Germline loops: CDR1 SGHDN, CDR2 FVKESK. The V and J ends lost 4 bases and 0 bases respectively, with 7 bases between them. The CDR3 length is 13 residues. This CDR3 reads CASSRRASYEQYF. CDR3 nucleotides: TGTGCCAGCAGCCGCAGGGCCTCCTACGAGCAGTACTTC.

CDR3: CATTREVGAFF. CDR3 sequence (DNA): TGTGCAACCACGCGCGAGGTGGGAGCTTTCTTT. The chain couples TRBV2 to TRBJ1-1; no clear D gene. Looked up from germline, CDR1 is SNHLY and CDR2 is FYNNEI. CDR3 size: 11 residues.

The genes are TRBV6-5 and TRBJ2-5, with TRBD2 identical over 9 bases. The trim removed 6 bases at V and 4 bases at J, leaving 6 bases unmatched. CDR1 MNHEY and CDR2 SVGAGI come from the germline V gene. The CDR3 covers 14 residues. The chain's CDR3 is CASRWLAGRETQYF. The CDR3 DNA is TGTGCCAGCAGGTGGCTAGCGGGGAGAGAGACCCAGTACTTC.

This clone was detected a few times. The chain combines TRBV15 with TRBJ2-3; D not certain. The CDR3 has 13 amino acids. Trimming took off 0 bases at V and 4 bases at J, with 5 bases between the two ends. Germline lookup yields CDR1 LNHNV and CDR2 YYDKDF (reference sequence). The CDR3 is CATSRDLADTQYF. The CDR3 nucleotides are TGTGCCACCAGCAGAGATCTCGCAGATACGCAGTATTTT.

The chain couples TRBV6-2 or TRBV6-3 to TRBJ2-7; TRBD2 matches at 7 bases. Germline loops: CDR1 MNHEY, CDR2 SVGEGT. J was trimmed by 7 bases and V by 4 bases; bases with no gene match: 4. The CDR3 covers 12 residues. CDR3 region: CASSFGGWEQYF. CDR3 nucleotide sequence: TGTGCCAGCAGTTTCGGGGGGTGGGAGCAGTACTTC.

CDR3 in amino acids: CASSLLNREHGYTF. Written as DNA, the CDR3 is TGTGCCAGCAGCTTACTTAACAGGGAGCATGGCTACACCTTC. The rearrangement uses TRBV11-2 and TRBJ1-2; weak D call: TRBD1 (6 bases). CDR1 is SGHAT, CDR2 FQNNGV, per germline. CDR3 length: 14 amino acids. Trimming took off 2 bases at V and 6 bases at J, with 13 bases between the two ends.

This clone has a single count. The J gene is TRBJ2-2, the V gene TRBV24-1; D might be TRBD1 (5 bases). The V and J ends lost 8 bases and 4 bases respectively, with 19 bases between them. Germline V gene sequence: CDR1 KGHDR, CDR2 SFDVKD. This CDR3 has 16 amino acids. The CDR3 loop reads CATTTAGQGGTGELFF. In DNA form, the CDR3 reads TGTGCCACCACCACTGCCGGTCAGGGTGGCACCGGGGAGCTGTTTTTT.

V usage is TRBV7-2 and J usage is TRBJ1-5, with D unresolved. Germline values: CDR1 SGHTA, CDR2 FQGNSA. The ends were cut back, 5 bases at V and 2 bases at J, with 10 bases in the middle. The CDR3 loop spans 14 amino acids. CDR3 sequence reads: CASSPTGGNQPQHF. The DNA of the CDR3 is TGTGCCAGCAGCCCCACCGGGGGCAATCAGCCCCAGCATTTT.

The sample holds a few counts of this clone. This rearrangement joins TRBV24-1 to TRBJ1-3; 7 bases are a match to TRBD1. Germline CDR1 and CDR2: KGHDR and SFDVKD. This CDR3 region has 15 residues. V trimming: 6 bases; J trimming: 1 base; junction bases outside the gene matches: 5. The CDR3 bases are TGTGCCACCAGTCCAGACAGGGTATCTGGAAACACCATATATTTT. Amino acid sequence: CATSPDRVSGNTIYF.

The V call is TRBV20-1, the J call TRBJ2-2; perhaps TRBD1 as D (5 bases). Trimming stripped 3 bases from V and 1 base from J, with 9 bases between. Germline CDR1 reads DFQATT; CDR2 reads SNEGSKA (reference sequence). CDR3 size: 14 residues. The CDR3 spells CSASPRVNTGELFF. The CDR3 DNA sequence: TGCAGTGCTAGTCCCAGGGTGAACACCGGGGAGCTGTTTTTT.

This clone was seen a few times. V is TRBV5-1 and J is TRBJ2-7, with 8 bases fitting TRBD1. J gave up 7 bases and V 2 bases, and 5 bases lay outside the gene matches. Germline V gene data show CDR1 as SGHRS and CDR2 as YFSETQ. The CDR3 loop spans 13 amino acids. The CDR3 loop reads CASSFTGGWEQYF. CDR3 bases: TGCGCCAGCAGCTTCACAGGGGGATGGGAGCAGTACTTC.

A single count supports this clone. CDR3 amino acids: CASAWGGLATGELFF. CDR3 DNA sequence: TGTGCTAGTGCCTGGGGGGGGTTGGCCACCGGGGAGCTGTTTTTT. The V gene is TRBV12-5, the J gene TRBJ2-2; 7 positions agree with TRBD2. Germline CDR1 LGHNT, CDR2 FRNRAP. This CDR3 comprises 15 residues. The V and J ends lost 7 bases and 4 bases, in that order; junction bases with no gene match: 9.

This clone has a single count. Here the CDR3 reads CASSDRQGSYEQYV. CDR3 nucleotides: TGTGCCAGCAGTGACCGACAGGGCTCCTACGAGCAGTACGTC. V is TRBV6-1 and J is TRBJ2-7, with 7 nucleotides matching TRBD1. The ends lost 3 bases at V and 0 bases at J; junction bases unmatched: 2. Germline V CDR1 and CDR2: MNHNS, SASEGT. CDR3 size: 14 residues.

This clone was observed once. The rearrangement uses TRBV23-1 and TRBJ2-7, with a weak D call TRBD1 (5 bases). TRBV23-1 is designated an ORF whose function remains uncertain. The CDR3 is made up of 14 amino acids. Trimming pared 0 bases from V and 4 bases from J, leaving 10 bases between. The CDR3 DNA sequence: TGCGCCAGCAGTCAATCGCGACAGCCGTACGAGCAGTACGTC. Its translation is CASSQSRQPYEQYV.

The DNA of the CDR3 is TGTGCCACCAGCAGAGTAGACGTTCTGGTTACGGGAGCTTTCTTT. It yields the protein CATSRVDVLVTGAFF. J is TRBJ1-1 and V is TRBV15; D not certain. CDR1 and CDR2 (germline): LNHNV, YYDKDF (reference sequence). The CDR3 has 15 amino acids. Trimming cost V 1 base and J 10 bases, with 19 bases left between them.

The chain combines TRBV6-5 with TRBJ1-2; 8 nucleotides align to TRBD1. Germline V gene data show CDR1 as MNHEY and CDR2 as SVGAGI. Trimming took 3 bases from V and 9 from J; bases not matched to a gene: 6. The CDR3 has 13 residues. CDR3 sequence reads: CASSYIQGASYTF. The CDR3 DNA sequence: TGTGCCAGCAGTTATATCCAGGGGGCTAGCTACACCTTC.

The chain is built from TRBV5-1 and TRBJ2-5; TRBD1 agrees at 12 bases. This CDR3 is built from 15 residues. V lost 4 bases to trimming and J lost 4 bases; unmatched junction nucleotides: 5. Germline V gives CDR1 SGHRS, CDR2 YFSETQ. The CDR3 DNA reads as TGCGCCAGCAGCGACCGGGACAGGGGGCGAGAGACCCAGTACTTC. It codes for CASSDRDRGRETQYF.

This sequence joins TRBV19 and TRBJ1-6; TRBD1 might be the D (5 bases). Germline lookup yields CDR1 LNHDA and CDR2 SQIVND (reference sequence). Trimming took 10 bases from V and 13 from J, leaving 14 bases between them. This CDR3 contains 11 residues. For the CDR3, the DNA is TGTGCCACTGGGACTGTTACGCCCCTCCACTTT. As protein: CATGTVTPLHF.

The chain combines TRBV19 with TRBJ1-2; D perhaps matches TRBD1 (5 bases). The CDR3 sequence is 14 residues long. The germline gives CDR1 LNHDA, CDR2 SQIVND (reference sequence). Trimming stripped 4 bases from V and 5 bases from J, with 14 bases between. The CDR3 loop reads CASSTQTVGYGYTF. In DNA form, the CDR3 reads TGTGCCAGTAGTACCCAGACAGTGGGTTATGGCTACACCTTC.